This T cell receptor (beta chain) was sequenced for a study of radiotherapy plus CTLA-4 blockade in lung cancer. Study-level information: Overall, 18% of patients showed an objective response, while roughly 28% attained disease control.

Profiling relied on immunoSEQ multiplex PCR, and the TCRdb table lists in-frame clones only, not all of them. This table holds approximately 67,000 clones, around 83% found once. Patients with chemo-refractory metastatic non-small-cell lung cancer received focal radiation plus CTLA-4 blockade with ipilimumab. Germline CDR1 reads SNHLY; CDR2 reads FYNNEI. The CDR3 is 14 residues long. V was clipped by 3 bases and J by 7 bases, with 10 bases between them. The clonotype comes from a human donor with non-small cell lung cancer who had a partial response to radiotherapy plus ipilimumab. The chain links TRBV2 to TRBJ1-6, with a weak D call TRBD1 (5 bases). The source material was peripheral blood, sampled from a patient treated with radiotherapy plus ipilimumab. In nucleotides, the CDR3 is TGTGCCAGCAGTGACCAGGGTCAAAATTCACCCCTCCACTTT. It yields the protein CASSDQGQNSPLHF.